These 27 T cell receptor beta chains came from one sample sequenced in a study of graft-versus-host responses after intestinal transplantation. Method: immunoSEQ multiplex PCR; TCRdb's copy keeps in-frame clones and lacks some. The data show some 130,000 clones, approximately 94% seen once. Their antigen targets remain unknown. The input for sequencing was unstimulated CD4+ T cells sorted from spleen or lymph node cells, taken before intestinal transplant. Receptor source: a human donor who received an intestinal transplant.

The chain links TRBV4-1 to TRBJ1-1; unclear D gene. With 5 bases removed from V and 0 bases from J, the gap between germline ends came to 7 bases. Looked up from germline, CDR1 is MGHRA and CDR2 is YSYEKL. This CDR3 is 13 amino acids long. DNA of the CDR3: TGCGCCAGCAGCGCTGGTCTGAACACTGAAGCTTTCTTT. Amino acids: CASSAGLNTEAFF.

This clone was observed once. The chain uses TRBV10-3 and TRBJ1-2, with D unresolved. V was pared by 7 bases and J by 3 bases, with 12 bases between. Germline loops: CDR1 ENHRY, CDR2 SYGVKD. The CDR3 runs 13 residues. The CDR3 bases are TGTGCCATCACGGCGGGGAACTACTATGGCTACACCTTC. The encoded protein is CAITAGNYYGYTF.

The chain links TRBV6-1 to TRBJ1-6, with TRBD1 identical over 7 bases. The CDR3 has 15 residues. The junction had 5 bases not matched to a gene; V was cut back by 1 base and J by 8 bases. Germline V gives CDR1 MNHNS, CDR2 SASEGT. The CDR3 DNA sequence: TGTGCCAGCAGTGAAGAAGACAGGGCCTATTCACCCCTCCACTTT. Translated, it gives CASSEEDRAYSPLHF.

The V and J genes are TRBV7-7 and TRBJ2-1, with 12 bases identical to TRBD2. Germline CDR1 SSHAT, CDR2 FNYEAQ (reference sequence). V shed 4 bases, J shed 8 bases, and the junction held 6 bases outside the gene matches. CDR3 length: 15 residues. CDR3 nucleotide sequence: TGTGCCAGCAGCTCTAGCGGGGGGGCCGGGGATGAGCAGTTCTTC. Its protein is CASSSSGGAGDEQFF.

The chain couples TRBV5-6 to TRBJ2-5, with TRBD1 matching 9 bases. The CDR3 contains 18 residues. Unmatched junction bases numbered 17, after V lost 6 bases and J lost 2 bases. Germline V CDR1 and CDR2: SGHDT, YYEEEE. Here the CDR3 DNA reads TGTGCCAGCACACGTCGAAATTGGGACAGGGTGCCGCAAGAGACCCAGTACTTC. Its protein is CASTRRNWDRVPQETQYF.

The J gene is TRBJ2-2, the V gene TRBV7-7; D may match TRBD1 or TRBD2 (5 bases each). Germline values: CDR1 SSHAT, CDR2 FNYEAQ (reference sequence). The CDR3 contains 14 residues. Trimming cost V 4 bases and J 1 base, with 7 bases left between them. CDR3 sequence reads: CASSWDLNTGELFF. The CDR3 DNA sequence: TGTGCCAGCAGCTGGGACCTGAACACCGGGGAGCTGTTTTTT.

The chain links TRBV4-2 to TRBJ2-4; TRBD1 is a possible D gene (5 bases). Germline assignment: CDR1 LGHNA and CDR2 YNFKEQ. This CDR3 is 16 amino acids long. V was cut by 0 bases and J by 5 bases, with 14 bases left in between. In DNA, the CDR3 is TGTGCCAGCAGCCAAGATATGGCAGGGTACGAAAACATTCAGTACTTC. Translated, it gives CASSQDMAGYENIQYF.

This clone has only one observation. The CDR3: CASSLYNYEQYF. The CDR3 DNA reads as TGTGCCAGCAGCTTATACAACTACGAGCAGTACTTC. The chain employs TRBV7-9 and TRBJ2-7, with unresolved D. Per the germline V gene, CDR1 is SEHNR and CDR2 is FQNEAQ (reference sequence). Trimming removed 2 bases at V and 3 bases at J, with 5 bases between. This CDR3 is 12 amino acids long.

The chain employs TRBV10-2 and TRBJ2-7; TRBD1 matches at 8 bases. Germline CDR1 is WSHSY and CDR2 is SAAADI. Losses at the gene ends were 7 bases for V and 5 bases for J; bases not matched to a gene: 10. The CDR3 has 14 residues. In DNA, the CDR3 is TGCGCCAGCAATTTTTTTGGACAGGGCCACGAGCAGTACTTC. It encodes CASNFFGQGHEQYF.

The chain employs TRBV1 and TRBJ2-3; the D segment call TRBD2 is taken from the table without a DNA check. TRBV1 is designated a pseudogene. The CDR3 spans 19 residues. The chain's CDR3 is CTISPPGLAGGPCTDTQYF. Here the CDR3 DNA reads TGCACCATTTCCCCCCCGGGACTAGCGGGGGGGCCGTGCACAGATACGCAGTATTTT.

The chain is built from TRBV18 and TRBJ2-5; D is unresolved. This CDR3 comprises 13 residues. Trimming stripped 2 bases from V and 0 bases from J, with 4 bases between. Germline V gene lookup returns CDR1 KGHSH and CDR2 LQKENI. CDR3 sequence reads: CASSPGYQETQYF. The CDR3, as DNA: TGTGCCAGCTCACCAGGGTACCAAGAGACCCAGTACTTC.

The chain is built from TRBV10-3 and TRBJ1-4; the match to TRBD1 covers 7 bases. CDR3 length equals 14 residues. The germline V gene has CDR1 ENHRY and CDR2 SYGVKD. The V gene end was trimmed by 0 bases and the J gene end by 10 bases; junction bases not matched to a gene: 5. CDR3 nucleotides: TGTGCCATCAGTGAGTCAACAGGGGCGGCAAAACTGTTTTTT. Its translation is CAISESTGAAKLFF.

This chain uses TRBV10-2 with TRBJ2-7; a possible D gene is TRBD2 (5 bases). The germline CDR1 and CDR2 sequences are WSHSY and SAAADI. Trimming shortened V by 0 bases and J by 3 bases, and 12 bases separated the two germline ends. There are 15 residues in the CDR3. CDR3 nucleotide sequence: TGCGCCAGCAGTGAGTCCTACGGGATGCGCTACGAGCAGTACTTC. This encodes CASSESYGMRYEQYF.

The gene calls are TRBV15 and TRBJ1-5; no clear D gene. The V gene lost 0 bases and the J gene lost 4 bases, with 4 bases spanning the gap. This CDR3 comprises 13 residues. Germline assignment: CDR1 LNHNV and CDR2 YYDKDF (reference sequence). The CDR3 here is CATSRDQNQPQHF. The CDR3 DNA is TGTGCCACCAGCAGAGATCAGAATCAGCCCCAGCATTTT.

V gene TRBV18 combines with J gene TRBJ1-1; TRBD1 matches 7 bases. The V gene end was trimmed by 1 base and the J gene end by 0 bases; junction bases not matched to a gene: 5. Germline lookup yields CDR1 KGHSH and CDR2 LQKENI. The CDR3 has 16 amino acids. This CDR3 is CASSPRQGGMNTEAFF. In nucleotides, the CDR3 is TGTGCCAGCTCACCACGACAGGGAGGGATGAACACTGAAGCTTTCTTT.

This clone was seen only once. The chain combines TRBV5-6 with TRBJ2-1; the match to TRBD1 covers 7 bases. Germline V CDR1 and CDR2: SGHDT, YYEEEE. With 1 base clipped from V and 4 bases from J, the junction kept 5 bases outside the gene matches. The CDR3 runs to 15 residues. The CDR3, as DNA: TGTGCCAGCAGCTTGATGACAGGGCCATACAATGAGCAGTTCTTC. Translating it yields CASSLMTGPYNEQFF.

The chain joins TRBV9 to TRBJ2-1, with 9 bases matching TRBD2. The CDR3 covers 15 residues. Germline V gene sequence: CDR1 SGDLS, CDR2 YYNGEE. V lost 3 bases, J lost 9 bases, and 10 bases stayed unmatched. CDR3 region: CASSDGGGAFFEQFF. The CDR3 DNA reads TGTGCCAGCAGCGACGGCGGGGGGGCGTTTTTTGAGCAGTTCTTC.

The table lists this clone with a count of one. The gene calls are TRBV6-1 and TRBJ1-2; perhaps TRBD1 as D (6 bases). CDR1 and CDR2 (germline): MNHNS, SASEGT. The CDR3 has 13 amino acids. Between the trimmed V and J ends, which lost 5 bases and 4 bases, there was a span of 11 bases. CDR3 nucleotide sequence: TGTGCCAGCAGTCGAGGGGGAAGCTATGGCTACACCTTC. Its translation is CASSRGGSYGYTF.

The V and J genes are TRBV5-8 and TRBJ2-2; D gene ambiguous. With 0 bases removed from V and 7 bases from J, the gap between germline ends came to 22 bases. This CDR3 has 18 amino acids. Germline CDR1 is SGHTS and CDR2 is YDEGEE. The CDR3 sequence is CASSLAFGPKAGNGELFF. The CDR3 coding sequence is TGTGCCAGCAGCTTGGCCTTCGGGCCAAAAGCTGGAAACGGGGAGCTGTTTTTT.

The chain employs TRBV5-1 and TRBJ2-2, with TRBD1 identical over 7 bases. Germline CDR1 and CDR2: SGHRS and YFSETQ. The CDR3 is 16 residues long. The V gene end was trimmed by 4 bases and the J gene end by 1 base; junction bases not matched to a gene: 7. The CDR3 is CASSRDSGLNTGELFF. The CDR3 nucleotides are TGCGCCAGCAGCCGGGACAGCGGATTGAACACCGGGGAGCTGTTTTTT. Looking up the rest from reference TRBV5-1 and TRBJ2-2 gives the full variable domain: KAGVTQTPRYLIKTRGQQVTLSCSPISGHRSVSWYQQTPGQGLQFLFEYFSETQRNKGNFPGRFSGRQFSNSRSEMNVSTLELGDSALYLCASSRDSGLNTGELFFGEGSRLTVL.

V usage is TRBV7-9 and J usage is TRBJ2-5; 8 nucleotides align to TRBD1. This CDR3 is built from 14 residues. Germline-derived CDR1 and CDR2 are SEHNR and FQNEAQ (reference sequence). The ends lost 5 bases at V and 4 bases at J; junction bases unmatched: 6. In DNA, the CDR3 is TGTGCCAGCAGCAGCTACGACAGGGGAGAGACCCAGTACTTC. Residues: CASSSYDRGETQYF.

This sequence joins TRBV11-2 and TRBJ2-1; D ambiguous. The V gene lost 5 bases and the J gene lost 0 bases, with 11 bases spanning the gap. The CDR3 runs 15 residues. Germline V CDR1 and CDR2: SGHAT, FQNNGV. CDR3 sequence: CASSQDWSSYNEQFF. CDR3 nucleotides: TGTGCCAGCAGCCAAGACTGGAGCTCCTACAATGAGCAGTTCTTC.

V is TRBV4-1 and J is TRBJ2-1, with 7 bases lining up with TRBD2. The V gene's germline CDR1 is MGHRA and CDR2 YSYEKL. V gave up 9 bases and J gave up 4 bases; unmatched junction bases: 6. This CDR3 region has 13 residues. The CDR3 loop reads CASGLVGYNEQFF. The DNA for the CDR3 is TGCGCCAGTGGACTAGTCGGTTACAATGAGCAGTTCTTC.

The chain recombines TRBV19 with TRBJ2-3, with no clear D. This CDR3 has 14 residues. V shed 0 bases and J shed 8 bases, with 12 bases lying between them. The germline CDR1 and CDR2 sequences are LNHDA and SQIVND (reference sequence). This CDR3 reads CASSIDLGQTTQYF. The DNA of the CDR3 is TGTGCCAGTAGTATAGATCTGGGTCAGACTACGCAGTATTTT.

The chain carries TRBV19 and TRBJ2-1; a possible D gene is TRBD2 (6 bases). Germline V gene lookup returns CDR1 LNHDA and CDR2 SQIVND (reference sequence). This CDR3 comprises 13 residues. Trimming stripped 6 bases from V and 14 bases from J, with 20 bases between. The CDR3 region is CASRITGTPWEFF. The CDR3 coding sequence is TGTGCCAGTAGAATTACCGGGACTCCCTGGGAGTTCTTC.

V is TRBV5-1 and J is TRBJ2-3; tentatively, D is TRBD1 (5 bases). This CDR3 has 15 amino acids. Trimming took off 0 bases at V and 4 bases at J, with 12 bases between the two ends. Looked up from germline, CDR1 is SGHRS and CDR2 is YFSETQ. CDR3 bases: TGCGCCAGCAGCTTGGTTGGGCTAGGGGCAGATACGCAGTATTTT. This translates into CASSLVGLGADTQYF.

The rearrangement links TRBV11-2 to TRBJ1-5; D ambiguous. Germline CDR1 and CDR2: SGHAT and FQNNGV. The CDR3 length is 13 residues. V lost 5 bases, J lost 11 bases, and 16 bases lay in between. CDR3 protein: CASSVGFGKTQHF. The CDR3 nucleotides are TGTGCCAGCAGCGTAGGCTTCGGGAAGACCCAGCATTTT.